The entry that follows covers one T cell receptor (beta chain) sequence. Antigen specificity is unknown. This sample was included in a study of T cell responses to AZD1222 COVID-19 vaccine. Study findings and constraints: Close to half of spike-specific TCRs reportedly recognize unmutated variant regions. Spike was spanned by vaccine-associated CD4 TCRs, with dominance at 160-218 and 743-854. In a largely white British group with more females than males, clonal diversity was possibly underestimated. Seropositivity was recorded at baseline in only 6 or 7 AZD1222 recipients.

Using immunoSEQ multiplex PCR, the repertoire was profiled, and TCRdb retains in-frame clones only, with some absent. The data contain some 110,000 clones, about 91% of them singletons. Germline values: CDR1 SGHDT, CDR2 YYEEEE. The CDR3 has 13 residues. V was pared by 4 bases and J by 2 bases, with 3 bases of the junction left unmatched. The chain joins TRBV5-6 to TRBJ2-7, with 7 bases fitting TRBD1. The specimen was peripheral blood, collected 28 days after the second AZD1222 dose. This receptor was obtained from an adult who received the AZD1222 COVID-19 vaccine. CDR3 sequence reads: CASSPGQTYEQYF. DNA of the CDR3: TGTGCCAGCAGCCCGGGACAGACCTACGAGCAGTACTTC. Together with reference TRBV5-6 and TRBJ2-7, the CDR3 gives the full variable domain: DAGVTQSPTHLIKTRGQQVTLRCSPKSGHDTVSWYQQALGQGPQFIFQYYEEEERQRGNFPDRFSGHQFPNYSSELNVNALLLGDSALYLCASSPGQTYEQYFGPGTRLTVT.